These T cell receptor beta chains were read from a single sample in a study of T-cell memory formation after mild COVID-19. TCRdb called the 5' RACE reads again in MiXCR, with one record for every CDR3 protein. This sample has around 530,000 distinct CDR3 sequences, with 20% to 25% found just once. The source material was PBMCs or a T cell subset sorted from them (not recorded which). The receptors derive from an adult woman who had mild COVID-19 (a few samples of this study predate the infection). Cell type and time point are not known. Both conserved end residues are part of each CDR3. The D gene is left open where the match is weak. Clone sizes are given selectively: once, few, many, or a class where the clone is expanded.

J gene: TRBJ2-5
D gene: NA
V gene: TRBV6-5
clone size: NA
CDR3 protein: CASSTELQETQYF
CDR3 DNA: TGTGCCAGCAGTACAGAGTTACAAGAGACCCAGTACTTC

J gene: TRBJ2-7
D gene: NA
V gene: TRBV7-2
clone size: NA
CDR3 protein: CASSRQLAGNYEQYF
CDR3 DNA: TGTGCCAGCAGCCGCCAGCTGGCGGGAAACTACGAGCAGTACTTC

J gene: TRBJ2-7
D gene: NA
V gene: TRBV4-2
clone size: NA
CDR3 protein: CASSQGTESSYEQYF
CDR3 DNA: TGTGCCAGCAGCCAAGGGACCGAGAGCTCCTACGAGCAGTACTTC

J gene: TRBJ2-1
D gene: TRBD2
V gene: TRBV6-2/TRBV6-3
clone size: NA
CDR3 protein: CASSLGLAGVGAYNEQFF
CDR3 DNA: TGTGCCAGCAGTCTAGGACTAGCGGGAGTTGGGGCCTACAATGAGCAGTTCTTC

J gene: TRBJ2-7
D gene: TRBD2
V gene: TRBV10-2
clone size: once
CDR3 protein: CASTHSGRAGYEQYF
CDR3 DNA: TGCGCCAGCACCCATAGCGGGAGGGCCGGCTACGAGCAGTACTTC

J gene: TRBJ2-5
D gene: TRBD2
V gene: TRBV7-3
clone size: NA
CDR3 protein: CASSSGTSGWTQYF
CDR3 DNA: TGTGCCAGCAGCTCCGGGACTAGCGGGTGGACCCAGTACTTC

J gene: TRBJ2-7
D gene: NA
V gene: TRBV9
clone size: few
CDR3 protein: CASSAGTLGNYEQYF
CDR3 DNA: TGTGCCAGCAGCGCCGGGACACTGGGGAACTACGAGCAGTACTTC

J gene: TRBJ2-2
D gene: TRBD1
V gene: TRBV4-2
clone size: few
CDR3 protein: CASSQDGHRGRDGELFF
CDR3 DNA: TGTGCCAGCAGCCAAGATGGGCACAGGGGGCGAGACGGGGAGCTGTTTTTT

J gene: TRBJ2-1
D gene: TRBD2
V gene: TRBV7-3
clone size: NA
CDR3 protein: CASRLAGEGHNEQFF
CDR3 DNA: TGTGCCAGCAGGCTAGCGGGAGAGGGGCACAATGAGCAGTTCTTC

J gene: TRBJ2-5
D gene: NA
V gene: TRBV12-3/TRBV12-4
clone size: few
CDR3 protein: CASLRGAQETQYF
CDR3 DNA: TGTGCCAGCCTCCGTGGGGCGCAAGAGACCCAGTACTTC

J gene: TRBJ2-7
D gene: NA
V gene: TRBV15
clone size: NA
CDR3 protein: CATSRTEVSYEQYF
CDR3 DNA: TGTGCCACCAGCAGGACAGAGGTCTCCTACGAGCAGTACTTC

J gene: TRBJ1-2
D gene: TRBD1
V gene: TRBV20-1
clone size: NA
CDR3 protein: CSARAPVPGGAYYGYTF
CDR3 DNA: TGCAGTGCTAGAGCCCCGGTTCCAGGGGGCGCCTACTATGGCTACACCTTC

J gene: TRBJ2-3
D gene: NA
V gene: TRBV5-1
clone size: few
CDR3 protein: CASSPGDRDTQYF
CDR3 DNA: TGCGCCAGCAGCCCGGGGGACCGCGATACGCAGTATTTT

J gene: TRBJ2-1
D gene: TRBD1
V gene: TRBV7-7
clone size: NA
CDR3 protein: CASSYDRGKYNEQFF
CDR3 DNA: TGTGCCAGCAGTTACGACAGGGGCAAATACAATGAGCAGTTCTTC

J gene: TRBJ1-6
D gene: NA
V gene: TRBV5-1
clone size: NA
CDR3 protein: CASSKTWSSYNSPLHF
CDR3 DNA: TGCGCCAGCAGCAAAACCTGGAGCTCCTATAATTCACCCCTCCACTTT

J gene: TRBJ2-7
D gene: TRBD1
V gene: TRBV6-6
clone size: NA
CDR3 protein: CASRDRDSRLDEQYF
CDR3 DNA: TGTGCCAGCAGAGACCGGGACAGTCGTTTGGACGAGCAGTACTTC

J gene: TRBJ1-1
D gene: NA
V gene: TRBV10-3
clone size: NA
CDR3 protein: CAISDREVLRDEAFF
CDR3 DNA: TGTGCCATCAGTGACCGTGAGGTTCTAAGGGATGAAGCTTTCTTT

J gene: TRBJ1-1
D gene: NA
V gene: TRBV9
clone size: few
CDR3 protein: CASSVVTANTEAFF
CDR3 DNA: TGTGCCAGCAGCGTAGTGACAGCCAACACTGAAGCTTTCTTT

J gene: TRBJ2-5
D gene: NA
V gene: TRBV7-3
clone size: NA
CDR3 protein: CASSPAAGPWETQYF
CDR3 DNA: TGTGCCAGCAGCCCGGCGGCGGGACCCTGGGAGACCCAGTACTTC

J gene: TRBJ1-2
D gene: NA
V gene: TRBV7-6
clone size: few
CDR3 protein: CASSLGRGDGYTF
CDR3 DNA: TGTGCCAGCAGCTTAGGTCGGGGGGACGGCTACACCTTC

J gene: TRBJ2-3
D gene: TRBD2
V gene: TRBV20-1
clone size: NA
CDR3 protein: CSARELAGTDTQYF
CDR3 DNA: TGCAGTGCTAGAGAACTAGCGGGGACCGATACGCAGTATTTT

J gene: TRBJ1-2
D gene: TRBD1
V gene: TRBV3-1
clone size: few
CDR3 protein: CASSQLFQRTGPLIGYTF
CDR3 DNA: TGTGCCAGCAGCCAATTGTTCCAGAGGACAGGTCCACTCATCGGCTACACCTTC

J gene: TRBJ2-3
D gene: TRBD2
V gene: TRBV2
clone size: many
CDR3 protein: CANWGLAGVVDTQYF
CDR3 DNA: TGTGCCAACTGGGGACTAGCGGGAGTTGTGGATACGCAGTATTTT

J gene: TRBJ1-1
D gene: NA
V gene: TRBV4-3
clone size: NA
CDR3 protein: CASRAALGNTEAFF
CDR3 DNA: TGCGCCAGCAGAGCAGCTTTGGGGAACACTGAAGCTTTCTTT

J gene: TRBJ2-7
D gene: NA
V gene: TRBV12-3/TRBV12-4
clone size: few
CDR3 protein: CASSPPDSYYEQYF
CDR3 DNA: TGTGCCAGCAGTCCACCCGACAGTTACTACGAGCAGTACTTC

J gene: TRBJ1-3
D gene: NA
V gene: TRBV30
clone size: NA
CDR3 protein: CAWSVSVLSGNTIYF
CDR3 DNA: TGTGCCTGGAGTGTATCGGTCCTCTCTGGAAACACCATATATTTT

J gene: TRBJ2-6
D gene: NA
V gene: TRBV7-8
clone size: few
CDR3 protein: CASSPAMSTGRGANVLTF
CDR3 DNA: TGTGCCAGCAGCCCCGCCATGAGTACAGGGCGTGGGGCCAACGTCCTGACTTTC

J gene: TRBJ2-5
D gene: TRBD2
V gene: TRBV15
clone size: few
CDR3 protein: CATSPGTSDRETQYF
CDR3 DNA: TGTGCCACCAGCCCCGGGACTAGCGACAGAGAGACCCAGTACTTC

J gene: TRBJ2-1
D gene: TRBD2
V gene: TRBV11-2
clone size: few
CDR3 protein: CASRNWGEGRNEQFF
CDR3 DNA: TGTGCCAGCAGGAACTGGGGGGAGGGACGAAATGAGCAGTTCTTC

J gene: TRBJ2-1
D gene: NA
V gene: TRBV12-3/TRBV12-4
clone size: few
CDR3 protein: CASSQRGGGVSYNEQFF
CDR3 DNA: TGTGCCAGCAGCCAAAGGGGCGGGGGCGTCTCCTACAATGAGCAGTTCTTC

J gene: TRBJ2-2
D gene: TRBD1
V gene: TRBV7-7
clone size: NA
CDR3 protein: CASSPNRGSHGELFF
CDR3 DNA: TGTGCTAGCAGTCCGAACAGGGGATCTCACGGGGAGCTGTTTTTT

J gene: TRBJ2-1
D gene: TRBD2
V gene: TRBV2
clone size: NA
CDR3 protein: CAGGAYNEQFF
CDR3 DNA: TGTGCCGGGGGGGCCTACAATGAGCAGTTCTTC